The TCR beta chain described here comes from a study of CD8 T cells in ankylosing spondylitis. The length of the CDR3 is 15 residues. Deletions cut 2 bases from V and 2 bases from J, with 13 bases between. CDR1 is DFQATT, CDR2 SNEGSKA, per germline (reference sequence). Via MiXCR, TCRdb re-called the 5' RACE reads, giving one row per CDR3 protein. The sample yields 300,000 to 350,000 distinct CDR3 sequences, 11% seen once. The V and J genes are TRBV20-1 and TRBJ2-1; D not resolved. The receptor's source is a female donor with ankylosing spondylitis or in good health (not recorded which). Material for sequencing was blood, either unsorted or a sorted T cell fraction (not recorded which). The CDR3 region has the DNA TGCAGTGCTAGAACCCCGGGCTCTGCCTACAATGAGCAGTTCTTC. Amino acid sequence: CSARTPGSAYNEQFF.